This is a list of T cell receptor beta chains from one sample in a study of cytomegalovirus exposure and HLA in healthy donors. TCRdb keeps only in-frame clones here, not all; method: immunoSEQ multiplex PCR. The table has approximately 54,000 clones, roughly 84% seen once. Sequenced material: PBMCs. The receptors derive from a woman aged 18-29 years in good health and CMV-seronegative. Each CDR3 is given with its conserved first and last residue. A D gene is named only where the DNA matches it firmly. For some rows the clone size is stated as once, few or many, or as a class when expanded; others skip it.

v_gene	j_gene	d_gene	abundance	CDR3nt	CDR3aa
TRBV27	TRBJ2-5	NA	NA	TGTGCCAGCAGTTTAGTGCGGAGGGAGACCCAGTACTTC	CASSLVRRETQYF
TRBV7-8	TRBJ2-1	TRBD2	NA	TGTGCCAGCAGCGCCACTAGCGTGTTAAAGTTCTTC	CASSATSVLKFF
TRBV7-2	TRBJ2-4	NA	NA	TGTGCCAGCAGCACCCAGGGGCAACCAAACATTCAGTACTTC	CASSTQGQPNIQYF
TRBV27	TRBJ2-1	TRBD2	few	TGTGCCAGCAGTTTGGGGGGGAATGAGCAGTTCTTC	CASSLGGNEQFF
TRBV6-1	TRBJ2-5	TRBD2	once	TGTGCCAGCAGTCCCGGACTAGCGGGGCAAGAGACCCAGTACTTC	CASSPGLAGQETQYF
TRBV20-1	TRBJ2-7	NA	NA	TGCAGTGCCCTGGGCGCCTACGAGCAGTACTTC	CSALGAYEQYF
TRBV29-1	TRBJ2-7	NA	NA	TGCAGCGTCGGTGGGACACGGGGAGGGTACGAGCAGTACTTC	CSVGGTRGGYEQYF
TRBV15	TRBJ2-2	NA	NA	TGTGCCACCAGCAGACGAAGTAGATTTGGGGCCAGCGGGCCCGCGAACACCGGGGAGCTGTTTTTT	CATSRRSRFGASGPANTGELFF
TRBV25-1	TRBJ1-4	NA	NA	TGTGCCAGCAGTGAGTCGAGTGAAAAACTGTTTTTT	CASSESSEKLFF
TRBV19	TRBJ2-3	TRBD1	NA	TGTGCCAGTAGCGACAGGGTTTTGGCAGATACGCAGTATTTT	CASSDRVLADTQYF
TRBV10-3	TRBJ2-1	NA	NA	TGTGCCATCAGTGAGTCGGGCAGGGGTGACGAGCAGTTCTTC	CAISESGRGDEQFF
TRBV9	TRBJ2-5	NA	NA	TGTGCCAGCAGCGTAGGACAAGGGGAAGAGACCCAGTACTTC	CASSVGQGEETQYF
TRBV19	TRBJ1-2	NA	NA	TGTGCCAGTAGTATAGGGGCCCAGAACTATGGCTACACCTTC	CASSIGAQNYGYTF
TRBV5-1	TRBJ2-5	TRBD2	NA	TGCGCCAGCAGCTGGACTAGCGGGAGTGAGACCCAGTACTTC	CASSWTSGSETQYF
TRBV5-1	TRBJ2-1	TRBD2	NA	TGCGCCAGCAGCTTGGAAGCTAGCGGGAGTGTGAATGAGCAGTTCTTC	CASSLEASGSVNEQFF
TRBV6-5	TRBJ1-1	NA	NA	TGTGCCAGCAGTTATGGGCAGAACACTGAAGCTTTCTTT	CASSYGQNTEAFF
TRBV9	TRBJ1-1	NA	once	TGTGCCAGCAGCGTAAGTGGCGGCTCTCGGGACACTGAAGCTTTCTTT	CASSVSGGSRDTEAFF
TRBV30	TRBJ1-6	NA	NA	TGTGCCTGGGGAACAGGGCCAAATTCACCCCTCCACTTT	CAWGTGPNSPLHF
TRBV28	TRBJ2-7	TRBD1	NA	TGTGCCAGCTGCCCGACAGGGTCTAGCTCCTACGAGCAGTACTTC	CASCPTGSSSYEQYF
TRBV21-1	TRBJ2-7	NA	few	TGTGCCAGCAGCAAAGTAGGGGGGACAGTCCACCACACCTACGAGCAGTACTTC	CASSKVGGTVHHTYEQYF
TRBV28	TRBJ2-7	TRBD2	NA	TGTGCCAGCAGTCCAGGACTAGCGGGAGGGGGCGAGCAGTACTTC	CASSPGLAGGGEQYF
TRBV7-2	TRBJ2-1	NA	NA	TGTGCCAGCAGCTTATGGTCTTGGCGGGTCAATGAGCAGTTCTTC	CASSLWSWRVNEQFF
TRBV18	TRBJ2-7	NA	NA	TGTGCCAGCTCCCAGACAGCATCCTACGAGCAGTACTTC	CASSQTASYEQYF
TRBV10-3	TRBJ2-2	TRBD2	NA	TGTGCCATCAGGTTGGGGGAGGGCGACACCGGGGAGCTGTTTTTT	CAIRLGEGDTGELFF
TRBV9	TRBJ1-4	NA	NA	TGTGCCAGCAGCGCCGGGGGGAGTCGTGAAAAACTGTTTTTT	CASSAGGSREKLFF
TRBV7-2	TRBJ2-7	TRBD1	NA	TGTGCCAGCAGCCCCTACAGGGGCTACTACGAGCAGTACTTC	CASSPYRGYYEQYF
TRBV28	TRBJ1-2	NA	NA	TGTGCCAGCAGTTTCCCCGGGGCCTGGAGGGAGGAGGACTATGGCTACACCTTC	CASSFPGAWREEDYGYTF
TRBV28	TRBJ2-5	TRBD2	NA	TGTGCCAGCAGTCCCGGGACTAGCGGGCAAGAGACCCAGTACTTC	CASSPGTSGQETQYF
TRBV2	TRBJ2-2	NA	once	TGTGCCAGCAGGGCACGACAGGGAGGCGCCGGGGAGCTGTTTTTT	CASRARQGGAGELFF
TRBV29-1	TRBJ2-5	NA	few	TGCAGCGTTTCTATGGCGGTGAAAGAGACCCAGTACTTC	CSVSMAVKETQYF
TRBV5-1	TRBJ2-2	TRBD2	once	TGCGCCAGCAGAGCGGGAGCTGGCGGGGAGCTGTTTTTT	CASRAGAGGELFF
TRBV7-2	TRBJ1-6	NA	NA	TGTGCCAGCAGCCGCTACGACCTGAGAACAGAGTCTTATAATTCACCCCTCCACTTT	CASSRYDLRTESYNSPLHF
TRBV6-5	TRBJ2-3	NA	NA	TGTGCCAGCACCCGGGGGATGGGCGCAGATACGCAGTATTTT	CASTRGMGADTQYF
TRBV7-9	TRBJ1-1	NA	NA	TGTGCCAGCAACAACAGGATGGAAGACACTGAAGCTTTCTTT	CASNNRMEDTEAFF
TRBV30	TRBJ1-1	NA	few	TGTGCCTGGAGTGTACTTTCCAGGGCTAACACTGAAGCTTTCTTT	CAWSVLSRANTEAFF
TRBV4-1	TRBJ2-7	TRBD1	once	TGCGCCAGCAGCCGGGGACCCCTCCGGGACAGGGGCTACGAGCAGTACTTC	CASSRGPLRDRGYEQYF
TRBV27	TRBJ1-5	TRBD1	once	TGTGCCACGGGACAGCTTAATCAGCCCCAGCATTTT	CATGQLNQPQHF
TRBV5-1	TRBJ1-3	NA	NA	TGCGCCAGCAGCCCCCGCCTAACGGGAAACACCATATATTTT	CASSPRLTGNTIYF
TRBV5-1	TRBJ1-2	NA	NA	TGCGCCAGCGCTGTGATGACAGACGCCTATGGCTACACCTTC	CASAVMTDAYGYTF
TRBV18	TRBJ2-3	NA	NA	TGTGCCAGCTCACCACTTCCCAGGGTTGAAGATACGCAGTATTTT	CASSPLPRVEDTQYF
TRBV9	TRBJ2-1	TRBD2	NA	TGTGCCAGCAGCCTCCAAGCGAGCGGGAGTGGGCAGTTCTTC	CASSLQASGSGQFF
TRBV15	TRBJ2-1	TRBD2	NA	TGTGCCACCAGCAGAGATCGGGGGGGGCGCCATGAGCAGTTCTTC	CATSRDRGGRHEQFF
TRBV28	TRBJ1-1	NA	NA	TGTGCCAGCAGTCCGGGGTACACTGAAGCTTTCTTT	CASSPGYTEAFF
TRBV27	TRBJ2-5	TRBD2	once	TGTGCCAGCAGTTTCTCCGGGACTAGCGGGAGGGCCCAGTACTTC	CASSFSGTSGRAQYF
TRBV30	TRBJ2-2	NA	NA	TGTGCCTGGAACGGGGGGCAGAGCGGGGAGCTGTTTTTT	CAWNGGQSGELFF